One sample yielded the 14 T cell receptor beta chains listed below, sequenced in a study of shared clonotypes between healthy human individuals. Assay: immunoSEQ multiplex PCR; the TCRdb copy retains only in-frame clones and omits some. The sample records about 700,000 clones, roughly 70% being singletons. Sequenced input: memory CD4+ T cells sorted from blood. Subset of the sample: CD45RA-negative fraction. The origin of the receptors is a woman under 40 in good health.

The rearrangement links TRBV5-6 to TRBJ2-5, with D unresolved. Germline CDR1 and CDR2: SGHDT and YYEEEE. V was shortened by 4 bases and J by 6 bases, with 7 bases between the two germline ends. The CDR3 spans 11 residues. CDR3 in DNA: TGTGCCAGCAGCGTAGGACAGACCCAGTACTTC. This gives the protein CASSVGQTQYF. Together with reference TRBV5-6 and TRBJ2-5, the CDR3 gives the full variable domain: DAGVTQSPTHLIKTRGQQVTLRCSPKSGHDTVSWYQQALGQGPQFIFQYYEEEERQRGNFPDRFSGHQFPNYSSELNVNALLLGDSALYLCASSVGQTQYFGPGTRLLVL.

The rearrangement joins TRBV29-1 to TRBJ1-1, with 10 bases matching TRBD1. The CDR3 sequence is 12 residues long. Germline trimming cut 6 bases from V and 5 bases from J; bases unmatched to any gene: 3. The germline V gene has CDR1 SQVTM and CDR2 ANQGSEA. CDR3 sequence (DNA): TGCAGCGTCGGGACAGGGGAAACTGAAGCTTTCTTT. Translated: CSVGTGETEAFF.

The sample holds one count of this clone. The chain uses TRBV12-5 and TRBJ1-5; possibly TRBD1 for D (6 bases). Trimming removed 7 bases from V and 12 bases from J, with 16 bases in between. Germline lookup yields CDR1 LGHNT and CDR2 FRNRAP. The CDR3 length is 12 residues. As DNA, the CDR3 is TGTGCTAGTGCCGTCGATCTAGGGGGCCAGCATTTT. Residues: CASAVDLGGQHF.

The V gene is TRBV11-2, the J gene TRBJ2-1, with 9 bases that match TRBD1. V shed 1 base and J 8 bases; nucleotides not matched to a gene: 6. CDR1 SGHAT and CDR2 FQNNGV come from the germline V gene. The CDR3 is 15 amino acids. CDR3 bases: TGTGCCAGCAGCTTAGGACAGGGGGGTCCCTATGAGCAGTTCTTC. Protein: CASSLGQGGPYEQFF.

Points on this clone: Other DNA sequences within the sample encode an identical CDR3. The chain links TRBV6-6 to TRBJ2-7; D tentatively reads TRBD1 or TRBD2 (5 bases each). Per germline, CDR1 MNHNY and CDR2 SVGAGI (reference sequence). The CDR3 sequence is 14 residues long. The V end was cut by 6 bases, the J end by 1 base, with 13 bases between. The CDR3 nucleotides read TGTGCCAGCAGCCCACGGGACGGATCCTACGAGCAGTACTTC. Translation gives CASSPRDGSYEQYF.

The V call is TRBV25-1, the J call TRBJ2-7; no clear D. Per the germline V gene, CDR1 is MGHDK and CDR2 is SYGVNS. This CDR3 region has 11 residues. V lost 5 bases, J lost 3 bases, and 5 bases lay in between. The chain's CDR3 is CASSSYYEQYF. Written as DNA, the CDR3 is TGTGCCAGCAGTTCCTACTACGAGCAGTACTTC.

This rearrangement joins TRBV6-5 to TRBJ1-2; TRBD1 is a possible D gene (5 bases). Trimming left V 5 bases short and J 6 bases short, with 16 bases between. Germline V gives CDR1 MNHEY, CDR2 SVGAGI. The CDR3 contains 14 residues. In nucleotides, the CDR3 is TGTGCCAGCAGTCCCTGGGTCAGGGCTAATGGCTACACCTTC. Its protein is CASSPWVRANGYTF.

In its sample, this clone was seen once. The chain uses TRBV7-9 and TRBJ2-1; TRBD2 agrees at 11 bases. The CDR3 runs to 17 residues. Germline CDR1 reads SEHNR; CDR2 reads FQNEAQ (reference sequence). After removal of 5 bases from V and 5 bases from J, the junction contained 11 bases not matched to a gene. The CDR3 reads CASSRTGTSGPDNEQFF. The CDR3 DNA follows: TGTGCCAGCAGCCGGACCGGGACTAGCGGTCCCGACAATGAGCAGTTCTTC. The full variable domain, rest sourced from reference TRBV7-9 and TRBJ2-1, is DTGVSQNPRHKITKRGQNVTFRCDPISEHNRLYWYRQTLGQGPEFLTYFQNEAQLEKSRLLSDRFSAERPKGSFSTLEIQRTEQGDSAMYLCASSRTGTSGPDNEQFFGPGTRLTVL.

The chain links TRBV7-3 to TRBJ2-7; the D gene is possibly TRBD1 (5 bases). Germline V gene sequence: CDR1 SGHTA, CDR2 FQGTGA. This CDR3 is built from 12 residues. Trimming removed 3 bases at V and 3 bases at J, with 6 bases between. CDR3 amino acids: CASSFTGYEQYF. For the CDR3, the DNA is TGTGCCAGCAGCTTTACAGGCTACGAGCAGTACTTC.

This chain links TRBV2 with TRBJ2-5; 9 bases agree with TRBD1. The trim removed 5 bases at V and 5 bases at J, leaving 9 bases unmatched. Germline-derived CDR1 and CDR2 are SNHLY and FYNNEI. The CDR3 has 15 amino acids. The CDR3 spells CASSRGQGRMETQYF. The CDR3 DNA sequence: TGTGCCAGCAGTAGGGGACAGGGTAGGATGGAGACCCAGTACTTC.

This clone was recorded once. The J gene is TRBJ2-7, the V gene TRBV28; TRBD1 matches at 7 bases. The CDR3 covers 15 residues. Germline loops: CDR1 MDHEN, CDR2 SYDVKM. Trimming cost V 6 bases and J 7 bases; bases outside gene matches: 15. As DNA, the CDR3 is TGTGCCAGCAGCATACCGCGACAGGGCCCTAGGGAGCAGTACTTC. It specifies CASSIPRQGPREQYF.

The J gene is TRBJ2-5, the V gene TRBV9, with 8 bases identical to TRBD2. The V segment lost 0 bases and the J segment 2 bases; nucleotides outside the gene matches: 6. Germline V gives CDR1 SGDLS, CDR2 YYNGEE. The CDR3 contains 16 residues. CDR3 residues: CASSVGSGSIQETQYF. CDR3 DNA: TGTGCCAGCAGCGTAGGAAGCGGGAGCATACAAGAGACCCAGTACTTC.

This chain connects TRBV12-5 to TRBJ2-1; possibly TRBD2 for D (6 bases). This CDR3 is built from 18 residues. V lost 0 bases and J 1 base, leaving 16 bases between the germline ends. The germline CDR1 and CDR2 sequences are LGHNT and FRNRAP. The CDR3 DNA is TGTGCTAGTGGTTTGGTAATGACCGGGACTGAGTCCTACAATGAGCAGTTCTTC. Protein: CASGLVMTGTESYNEQFF.

V gene TRBV7-2 combines with J gene TRBJ2-3, with 8 bases fitting TRBD1. Losses at the gene ends were 5 bases for V and 6 bases for J; bases not matched to a gene: 7. The CDR3 runs 14 residues. CDR1 is SGHTA, CDR2 FQGNSA, per germline. The CDR3 DNA follows: TGTGCCAGCAGCCTAAGGGACAGGAGGGATACGCAGTATTTT. As protein: CASSLRDRRDTQYF. Using reference TRBV7-2 and TRBJ2-3 for the parts outside the CDR3, the full variable domain is GAGVSQSPSNKVTEKGKDVELRCDPISGHTALYWYRQSLGQGLEFLIYFQGNSAPDKSGLPSDRFSAERTGGSVSTLTIQRTQQEDSAVYLCASSLRDRRDTQYFGPGTRLTVL.